This T cell receptor beta chain is from a study of blood T cell repertoires in COVID-19 (TCRdb year 2020). As for the study more broadly: Collaborator samples came from the United States, Italy and Spain and covered acute and convalescent phases of COVID-19. The material from the prospective study consisted of cDNA or gDNA derived from T cells, B-cell-depleted T cells, or PBMCs. Deeply sampled blood TCRbeta repertoires from subjects exposed to, actively infected with, or recovered from COVID-19 were included in the dataset. The repertoires were released in a freely available public database meant as a resource for research on the immune response to SARS-CoV-2. Samples were obtained from the ongoing ImmuneRACE study (first 160 participants) and from 950 to 1,500 subjects provided by 6 global collaborators. A de-identified subject ID, COVID-19 status, age in years and sex were almost always included in the sample metadata. Where available, HLA class I and class II types were taken from metadata supplied by the sample provider and were not determined by assay-based typing. The study at large found these results: Clinical and demographic metadata were provided uncurated, with the amount varying by source and participant.

The immunoSEQ Assay, a bias-controlled multiplex PCR, was used to amplify TCRbeta CDR3 regions from genomic DNA. The paper's processing steps were these. Within the assay, amplification of reference gene primers was used to estimate how many nucleated cells each sample contained. Sequence reads were collapsed and filtered to measure the absolute abundance of every unique TCRbeta CDR3 rearrangement. For each sample, productive Simpson clonality was calculated by taking the square root of Simpson's diversity index across productive rearrangements. The table comes from immuneACCESS by way of TCRdb, which keeps in-frame sequences with V and J called. Part of the clones is missing from these tables; in studies checked, under half for an unresolved V gene and the rest for unknown reasons. V and J calls plus clone size are reproduced from that table; the DNA served to infer D and trimming. The sample has fewer than 15,000 clones on record, approximately 91% of them singletons. Jointly, the top ten make up over 2.5% of the sample.

CDR1 and CDR2 (SGHRS, YFSETQ) derive from the germline V gene. Counted from cysteine to phenylalanine, this CDR3 has 14 amino acids. Only the CDR3 part of the read is kept: 42 bases, read in frame from the first base. V is shortened by 0 bases, J by 9 bases, and the region joining them spans 15 bases. On this clone itself: The clone's antigen remains unknown. No much larger clone exists at a distance of one base, and base qualities are not known.

The collaborating institutions used their own protocols to collect whole blood in K2EDTA tubes. For TCRbeta analysis, collaborator samples were shipped as frozen whole blood, as isolated PBMCs, or as DNA extracted from either sample type. The chain couples TRBV5-1 to TRBJ2-5; perhaps TRBD1 is the D gene, with 5 bases matching. Sequencing used peripheral blood. The sequence came from a human donor in a cohort sampled during active COVID-19. The CDR3 reads as follows: CASSLGRAWDSQYF. The nucleotide sequence is TGCGCCAGCAGCTTGGGCAGGGCGTGGGATTCCCAGTACTTC.